These 7 T cell receptor beta chains came from one sample sequenced in a study of blood T cells in healthy people across ages. With a J-beta primer mix and a sample-barcoded 5' primer, a second PCR ran about 6 to 11 cycles. TCRdb reprocessed the 5' RACE reads via MiXCR and lists one record per CDR3 protein. The sample carries some 640,000 distinct CDR3 sequences, approximately 49% recorded once. Sequenced material: blood. These receptors all stem from an older woman in good health.

This clonotype appeared a few times. The chain carries TRBV20-1 and TRBJ2-7; TRBD2 agrees at 12 bases. Germline CDR1 is DFQATT and CDR2 is SNEGSKA (reference sequence). This CDR3 is 15 amino acids long. V lost 3 bases to trimming and J lost 6 bases; unmatched junction nucleotides: 9. DNA for the CDR3: TGCAGTGCTAGCGACCCGGGACTAGCGGGTACCGAGCAGTACTTC. As protein: CSASDPGLAGTEQYF.

This clonotype was observed a few times. The rearrangement joins TRBV7-8 to TRBJ2-6; the D is unclear. The CDR3 contains 17 residues. Germline V gene sequence: CDR1 SGHVS, CDR2 FQNEAQ. Trimming stripped 5 bases from V and 0 bases from J, with 14 bases between. The CDR3 nucleotides read TGTGCCAGCAGCCGTGGTTCTGCCAGCTCTGGGGCCAACGTCCTGACTTTC. Protein product: CASSRGSASSGANVLTF.

The J gene is TRBJ1-4, the V gene TRBV20-1, with D perhaps matching TRBD1 (5 bases). Germline CDR1 is DFQATT and CDR2 is SNEGSKA (reference sequence). V lost 0 bases and J 8 bases, leaving 13 bases between the germline ends. The CDR3 is 14 residues long. The CDR3 DNA reads TGCAGTGCTAGAGATCAAAGGGGAGGCGAAAAACTGTTTTTT. Its translation: CSARDQRGGEKLFF.

This chain uses TRBV30 with TRBJ2-1, with D possibly being TRBD2 (5 bases). Trimming left V 5 bases short and J 7 bases short, with 9 bases between. Per the germline V gene, CDR1 is GTSNPN and CDR2 is SVGIG (reference sequence). The CDR3 has 11 residues. The CDR3 coding sequence is TGTGCCTGGGGACTGGGGAATGAGCAGTTCTTC. Translation gives CAWGLGNEQFF. Variable domain in full (rest from reference TRBV30 and TRBJ2-1): SQTIHQWPATLVQPVGSPLSLECTVEGTSNPNLYWYRQAAGRGLQLLFYSVGIGQISSEVPQNLSASRPQDRQFILSSKKLLLSDSGFYLCAWGLGNEQFFGPGTRLTVL.

The V and J genes are TRBV4-3 and TRBJ1-2; D may be TRBD1 (5 bases). Germline V lookup: CDR1 LGHNA, CDR2 YSLEER. The CDR3 extends over 16 amino acids. Trimming stripped 2 bases from V and 2 bases from J, with 15 bases between. The CDR3 region has the DNA TGCGCCAGCAGCCAATTGGGGCTTTCGGGGAACTATGGCTACACCTTC. As protein: CASSQLGLSGNYGYTF.

This clonotype was observed a handful of times. The chain joins TRBV29-1 to TRBJ2-5, with 7 nucleotides matching TRBD2. V trimming: 4 bases; J trimming: 13 bases; junction bases outside the gene matches: 9. CDR1 is SQVTM and CDR2 is ANQGSEA in the germline V gene. This CDR3 comprises 11 residues. The CDR3 sequence is CSVGTSAKGYF. CDR3 DNA sequence: TGCAGCGTTGGAACTAGCGCGAAGGGGTACTTC.

CDR3 sequence: CASSERGAYNEQFF. CDR3 in DNA: TGTGCCAGCAGCGAAAGAGGGGCCTACAATGAGCAGTTCTTC. The chain couples TRBV7-3 to TRBJ2-1; D might be TRBD1 or TRBD2, each matching 5 bases. In germline, CDR1 is SGHTA, CDR2 FQGTGA. V lost 5 bases, J lost 2 bases, and 10 bases lay in between. This CDR3 has 14 residues.